The 13 T cell receptor beta chains below come from one sample, sequenced in a study of CD8 T cells in Susac syndrome. After extraction with the RNeasy kit, roughly 0.5 to 1 ug of the RNA was reverse transcribed using random hexamers. TCRdb reprocessed the immunoSEQ multiplex PCR reads with MiXCR, giving one entry per CDR3 protein. This table has roughly 200,000 distinct CDR3 sequences, about 95% appearing once. The sequenced sample consisted of CD4+ T cells from PBMCs. These receptor sequences come from a human donor in good health.

The chain has TRBV3-1 and TRBJ2-2; D is possibly TRBD1 or TRBD2 (5 bases each). Per germline, CDR1 LGHDT and CDR2 YNNKEL (reference sequence). Deletions cut 1 base from V and 4 bases from J, with 13 bases between. The CDR3 is 16 residues long. CDR3: CASSQVWGRSTGELFF. The CDR3 nucleotides read TGTGCCAGCAGCCAAGTGTGGGGGAGATCCACCGGGGAGCTGTTTTTT.

With respect to this clonotype: An end of the junction does not agree with germline; a read error may underlie this. The rearrangement joins TRBV5-1 to TRBJ2-7; TRBD1 agrees at 7 bases. CDR3 length: 14 amino acids. Germline assignment: CDR1 SGHRS and CDR2 YFSETQ. CDR3 DNA sequence: TGCACCAGCAGCCCCGGGACAGTGAGCTACGAGCAGTACTTC. Translated: CTSSPGTVSYEQYF.

The gene calls are TRBV9 and TRBJ2-1; 8 nucleotides line up with TRBD2. Trimming took 2 bases from V and 3 from J; bases not matched to a gene: 4. The CDR3 covers 15 residues. Germline assignment: CDR1 SGDLS and CDR2 YYNGEE. CDR3 loop: CASSVTSGFYNEQFF. CDR3 nucleotide sequence: TGTGCCAGCAGCGTCACTAGCGGCTTCTACAATGAGCAGTTCTTC.

This chain uses TRBV15 with TRBJ2-1; D is undetermined. Germline V gives CDR1 LNHNV, CDR2 YYDKDF (reference sequence). The CDR3 is made up of 13 amino acids. With 0 bases removed from V and 8 bases from J, the gap between germline ends came to 8 bases. In DNA form, the CDR3 reads TGTGCCACCAGCAGAGAAGGGTTCGATGAGCAGTTCTTC. Its protein product is CATSREGFDEQFF. Full variable domain (missing parts from reference TRBV15 and TRBJ2-1): DAMVIQNPRYQVTQFGKPVTLSCSQTLNHNVMYWYQQKSSQAPKLLFHYYDKDFNNEADTPDNFQSRRPNTSFCFLDIRSPGLGDTAMYLCATSREGFDEQFFGPGTRLTVL.

The V call is TRBV7-9, the J call TRBJ2-2; D is ambiguous. V was shortened by 1 base and J by 7 bases, with 4 bases between the two germline ends. Per germline, CDR1 SEHNR and CDR2 FQNEAQ (reference sequence). The CDR3 covers 12 residues. For the CDR3, the DNA is TGTGCCAGCAGCTTAGTGGACGGGGAGCTGTTTTTT. The encoded protein is CASSLVDGELFF.

This chain connects TRBV2 to TRBJ2-5; 8 bases match TRBD2. V trimming: 10 bases; J trimming: 7 bases; junction bases outside the gene matches: 8. Per the germline V gene, CDR1 is SNHLY and CDR2 is FYNNEI. The CDR3 spans 12 residues. The CDR3 DNA reads TGTGCCACCTCAGCGGGAGCTGGGACCCAGTACTTC. Translating gives CATSAGAGTQYF.

This chain joins TRBV4-1 and TRBJ1-5; TRBD1 aligns across 7 bases. Germline V CDR1 and CDR2: MGHRA, YSYEKL. The CDR3 contains 17 residues. V trimming: 0 bases; J trimming: 0 bases; junction bases outside the gene matches: 5. The CDR3 protein is CASSQEEQGYSNQPQHF. In DNA, the CDR3 is TGCGCCAGCAGCCAAGAGGAACAGGGGTATAGCAATCAGCCCCAGCATTTT.

The chain is built from TRBV29-1 and TRBJ2-5; possible D gene TRBD1, 5 bases. The ends were cut back, 6 bases at V and 1 base at J, with 12 bases in the middle. Germline V gene lookup returns CDR1 SQVTM and CDR2 ANQGSEA. CDR3 length: 13 residues. Here the CDR3 reads CSVLRRGQETQYF. The CDR3 nucleotides read TGCAGCGTGCTCCGTAGGGGCCAAGAGACCCAGTACTTC.

The V gene is TRBV9, the J gene TRBJ2-1; D is tentatively TRBD1 or TRBD2 (5 bases each). The germline V gene encodes CDR1 SGDLS and CDR2 YYNGEE. The CDR3 loop spans 15 amino acids. V was clipped by 1 base and J by 2 bases, with 10 bases between them. DNA for the CDR3: TGTGCCAGCAGCGTAAACGAGGGGACCTACAATGAGCAGTTCTTC. It is translated as CASSVNEGTYNEQFF.

The J gene is TRBJ2-1, the V gene TRBV6-2 or TRBV6-3; TRBD2 aligns across 7 bases. Trimming removed 5 bases from V and 16 bases from J; junction bases left unmatched: 8. CDR1 MNHEY and CDR2 SVGEGT come from the germline V gene. This CDR3 region has 11 residues. The CDR3 DNA sequence: TGTGCCAGCAGTCAAGGACTAGGTGGATTCTTC. Protein sequence: CASSQGLGGFF.

The V and J genes are TRBV5-4 and TRBJ1-2; TRBD1 matches 10 bases. V was pared by 4 bases and J by 5 bases, with 8 bases of the junction left unmatched. Germline CDR1 reads SGHNT; CDR2 reads YYREEE (reference sequence). There are 15 residues in the CDR3. The CDR3, as DNA: TGTGCCAGCAGCCCCGACAGGGGGCGTAGGTATGGCTACACCTTC. Its protein product is CASSPDRGRRYGYTF.

This clonotype was detected once. This chain joins TRBV4-2 and TRBJ2-1; D might be TRBD2 (6 bases). Trimming took off 0 bases at V and 0 bases at J, with 6 bases between the two ends. CDR3 size: 15 residues. CDR1 and CDR2 from the germline V gene are LGHNA and YNFKEQ. CDR3 nucleotide sequence: TGTGCCAGCAGCCAAGACGGGAGCTCCTACAATGAGCAGTTCTTC. The encoded protein is CASSQDGSSYNEQFF.

In nucleotides, the CDR3 is TGTGCCAGCACGGATAGGGGGGATGAGCAGTTCTTC. The encoded protein is CASTDRGDEQFF. The genes are TRBV6-5 and TRBJ2-1; D might be TRBD1 or TRBD2, each matching 6 bases. CDR1 and CDR2 from the germline V gene are MNHEY and SVGAGI. The CDR3 runs 12 residues. V was pared by 7 bases and J by 8 bases, with 12 bases between.